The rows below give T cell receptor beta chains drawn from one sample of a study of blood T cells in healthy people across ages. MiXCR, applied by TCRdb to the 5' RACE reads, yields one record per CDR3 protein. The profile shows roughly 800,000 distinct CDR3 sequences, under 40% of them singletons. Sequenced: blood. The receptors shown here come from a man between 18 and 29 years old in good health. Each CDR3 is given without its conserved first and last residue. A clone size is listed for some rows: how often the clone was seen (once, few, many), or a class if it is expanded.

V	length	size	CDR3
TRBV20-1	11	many	SAPEGRGKGYT
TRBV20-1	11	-	SAPRTGGTEAF
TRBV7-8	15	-	ASSLASLIGYTGELF
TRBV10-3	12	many	AISEELTGSGYT
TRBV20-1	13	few	SARDPGGSAYEQY
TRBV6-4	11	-	ASRRTLADTQY
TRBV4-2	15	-	ASRRGEDGDLDYGYT
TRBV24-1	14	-	ATSDLRTGGLYEQY
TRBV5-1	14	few	ASSLTSGGSPGELF
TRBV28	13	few	ASSPPADGKFEQY
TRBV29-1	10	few	SVEMQGLEQF
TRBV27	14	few	ASRVRGTGANYGYT
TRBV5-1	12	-	ASSFGQGYFGYT
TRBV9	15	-	ASSVEAGESYNSPLH
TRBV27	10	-	ASSLPDDEQY
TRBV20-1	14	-	SAREWRGGVYNEQF
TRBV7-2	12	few	ASSLTGGDQPQH
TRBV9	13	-	ASSAGTGSGSPLH
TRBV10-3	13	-	AISAGQGAYQPQH
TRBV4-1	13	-	ASSLIAGIDNEQY
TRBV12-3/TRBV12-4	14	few	ASSLLAGGRRSPQY
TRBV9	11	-	ASSGRSRNEQF
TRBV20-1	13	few	SAREKGRVTEKLF
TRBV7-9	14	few	ASSLTDRGLGYEQY
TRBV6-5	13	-	ASSPQAEGGREQY
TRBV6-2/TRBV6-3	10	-	ASNRATDTQY
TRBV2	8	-	ASRQNEAF
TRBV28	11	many	ASSQTGEDTQY